One and the same sample provided the 22 T cell receptor beta chains below, sequenced in a study of blood T cell repertoires in COVID-19. Sequencing used immunoSEQ multiplex PCR; TCRdb keeps in-frame clones, though not all of them. The top ten hold less than 2.5% of the sample, which has some 330,000 clones, about 87% seen once. Sequencing used PBMCs or T cells enriched from blood (not recorded which). These receptors originate from a man aged 35 to 55 in a cohort exposed to, infected with or recovered from COVID-19 (not recorded which).

This chain uses TRBV5-1 with TRBJ2-5; the match to TRBD1 covers 12 bases. V dropped 6 bases and J dropped 4; count of bases not matched to a gene: 4. The length of the CDR3 is 14 residues. Per the germline V gene, CDR1 is SGHRS and CDR2 is YFSETQ. For the CDR3, the DNA is TGCGCCAGCACCCGGGACAGGGGGCGAGAGACCCAGTACTTC. Amino acid sequence: CASTRDRGRETQYF.

This chain links TRBV28 with TRBJ1-2; D is ambiguous. V lost 7 bases to trimming and J lost 2 bases, with 20 bases between them. The CDR3 spans 16 residues. Germline values: CDR1 MDHEN, CDR2 SYDVKM. CDR3 bases: TGTGCCAGCACCCTGGAGGGCGGGAACCGCAACTATGGCTACACCTTC. Encoded protein: CASTLEGGNRNYGYTF.

This clone was picked up a small number of times. V usage is TRBV19 and J usage is TRBJ2-3; tentative D call: TRBD2 (6 bases). Germline V CDR1 and CDR2: LNHDA, SQIVND (reference sequence). V lost 0 bases and J 1 base, leaving 8 bases between the germline ends. The CDR3 consists of 15 residues. DNA for the CDR3: TGTGCCAGTAGTATAGAGGGCGGGGGCACAGATACGCAGTATTTT. Translation gives CASSIEGGGTDTQYF.

This clone was seen a single time. V is TRBV5-1 and J is TRBJ2-5; 9 bases map to TRBD2. Trimming at V came to 2 bases and at J to 5 bases, leaving 10 bases not matched to a gene. The germline V gene has CDR1 SGHRS and CDR2 YFSETQ. The CDR3 runs to 16 residues. Here the CDR3 DNA reads TGCGCCAGCAGCTTTGGCGGGAGGGCGCTCGTGGAGACCCAGTACTTC. Protein product: CASSFGGRALVETQYF.

This chain uses TRBV28 with TRBJ2-7, with D unclear. Germline V gene data show CDR1 as MDHEN and CDR2 as SYDVKM. The CDR3 extends over 14 amino acids. Trimming removed 7 bases at V and 5 bases at J, with 18 bases between. As DNA, the CDR3 is TGTGCCAGCACCCCAGGTAATACGTTCAACGAGCAGTACTTC. Translation gives CASTPGNTFNEQYF.

The chain has TRBV18 and TRBJ1-6; TRBD1 aligns across 8 bases. With 3 bases clipped from V and 9 bases from J, the junction kept 16 bases outside the gene matches. The CDR3 runs to 18 residues. CDR1 KGHSH and CDR2 LQKENI come from the germline V gene. CDR3 DNA sequence: TGTGCCAGCTCACCCTCTTTTGGAACAGGACAGGGTCGTTCACCCCTCCACTTT. It is translated as CASSPSFGTGQGRSPLHF.

V usage is TRBV6-5 and J usage is TRBJ2-7, with 8 positions matching TRBD2. Germline V gene data show CDR1 as MNHEY and CDR2 as SVGAGI. The CDR3 is made up of 13 amino acids. With V trimmed by 6 bases and J by 3 bases, 4 bases remained unmatched. Here the CDR3 reads CASRGGGNYEQYF. CDR3 nucleotide sequence: TGTGCCAGCAGGGGCGGGGGGAACTACGAGCAGTACTTC.

This chain connects TRBV6-5 to TRBJ2-7, with TRBD2 matching over 7 bases. Per germline, CDR1 MNHEY and CDR2 SVGAGI. The V gene end was trimmed by 2 bases and the J gene end by 2 bases; junction bases not matched to a gene: 9. CDR3 size: 16 residues. This CDR3 reads CASSYRPGTTPYEQYF. CDR3 nucleotides: TGTGCCAGCAGTTACCGTCCCGGGACTACCCCCTACGAGCAGTACTTC.

This chain connects TRBV2 to TRBJ1-2; 10 bases map to TRBD1. Losses at the gene ends were 8 bases for V and 4 bases for J; bases not matched to a gene: 4. CDR1 and CDR2 from the germline V gene are SNHLY and FYNNEI. This CDR3 comprises 13 residues. The CDR3 DNA follows: TGTGCCAGCGTGACAGGGGGCTTCTATGGCTACACCTTC. It is translated as CASVTGGFYGYTF.

The V and J genes are TRBV30 and TRBJ1-4, with D possibly being TRBD1 (6 bases). This CDR3 region has 14 residues. Trimming took 4 bases from V and 4 from J, leaving 13 bases between them. Per germline, CDR1 GTSNPN and CDR2 SVGIG (reference sequence). The CDR3, as DNA: TGTGCCTGGACCTTTACAGGGTATAATGAAAAACTGTTTTTT. This translates into CAWTFTGYNEKLFF.

The chain combines TRBV12-5 with TRBJ2-1; TRBD2 aligns across 11 bases. This CDR3 region has 16 residues. In germline, CDR1 is LGHNT, CDR2 FRNRAP. After removal of 2 bases from V and 9 bases from J, the junction contained 9 bases not matched to a gene. The CDR3 reads CASGLILAGGLSEQFF. The CDR3 DNA reads as TGTGCTAGTGGTTTGATTTTAGCGGGAGGGCTCAGTGAGCAGTTCTTC.

Of note for this clone: This sample includes further DNA sequences coding for the same CDR3. The CDR3 DNA reads as TGTGCCAGCAGCCCGGACAGGGGGAATGAAAAACTGTTTTTT. The encoded protein is CASSPDRGNEKLFF. This chain joins TRBV7-2 and TRBJ1-4, with 10 bases aligning to TRBD1. CDR3 length: 14 amino acids. The germline gives CDR1 SGHTA, CDR2 FQGNSA. V was clipped by 5 bases and J by 5 bases; unmatched bases: 2.

The chain joins TRBV4-1 to TRBJ1-3; no clear D. The CDR3 is made up of 12 amino acids. Germline CDR1 is MGHRA and CDR2 is YSYEKL. Trimming removed 5 bases at V and 5 bases at J, with 7 bases between. The CDR3 region has the DNA TGCGCCAGCAGCGAAAGCCGAAACACCATATATTTT. Translated, it gives CASSESRNTIYF.

The chain links TRBV3-1 (or the pseudogene TRBV3-2) to TRBJ2-3; the match to TRBD2 covers 7 bases. Germline V gene lookup returns CDR1 LGHDT and CDR2 YNNKEL (reference sequence). V trimming: 0 bases; J trimming: 2 bases; junction bases outside the gene matches: 5. This CDR3 contains 16 residues. The CDR3 DNA follows: TGTGCCAGCAGCCAAGATGGCGGGAGAGACACAGATACGCAGTATTTT. This encodes CASSQDGGRDTDTQYF.

The J gene is TRBJ1-5, the V gene TRBV27; TRBD1 is a possible D gene (6 bases). Germline-derived CDR1 and CDR2 are MNHEY and SMNVEV (reference sequence). The V and J ends lost 2 bases and 4 bases respectively, with 12 bases between them. The length of the CDR3 is 15 residues. The CDR3 DNA is TGTGCCAGCAGTTTAACAGGGCCTCTTAATCAGCCCCAGCATTTT. It yields the protein CASSLTGPLNQPQHF.

This clone was seen once. This chain uses TRBV28 with TRBJ1-5, with 10 nucleotides matching TRBD1. The V segment lost 6 bases and the J segment 0 bases; nucleotides outside the gene matches: 8. The CDR3 spans 17 residues. The germline V gene has CDR1 MDHEN and CDR2 SYDVKM. The CDR3 is CASSPGTGVDSNQPQHF. In nucleotides, the CDR3 is TGTGCCAGCAGCCCCGGGACAGGGGTCGATAGCAATCAGCCCCAGCATTTT.

This chain joins TRBV20-1 and TRBJ1-2, with D uncertain. CDR3 length: 11 residues. CDR1 DFQATT and CDR2 SNEGSKA come from the germline V gene (reference sequence). V lost 8 bases, J lost 2 bases, and 9 bases lay in between. This chain's CDR3 is CSLDWNYGYTF. DNA of the CDR3: TGCAGTCTGGACTGGAACTATGGCTACACCTTC.

This chain connects TRBV10-2 to TRBJ2-7, with TRBD2 matching over 14 bases. The length of the CDR3 is 14 residues. The V segment lost 6 bases and the J segment 9 bases; nucleotides outside the gene matches: 7. Germline lookup yields CDR1 WSHSY and CDR2 SAAADI. Written as DNA, the CDR3 is TGCGCCAGCAGGGGACTAGCGGGAGATGAAGGGCAGTACTTC. It translates to CASRGLAGDEGQYF.

This clone appeared a single time. This chain connects TRBV7-2 to TRBJ1-4; D not resolved. The germline CDR1 and CDR2 sequences are SGHTA and FQGNSA. Trimming took off 4 bases at V and 8 bases at J, with 14 bases between the two ends. The CDR3 has 14 amino acids. The CDR3 sequence: CASSSGGSREKLFF. CDR3 DNA: TGTGCCAGCAGCTCCGGAGGGTCTAGGGAAAAACTGTTTTTT.

This clone appeared a single time. The chain is built from TRBV5-1 and TRBJ2-7, with TRBD2 as a possible D gene (5 bases). The CDR3 has 13 amino acids. Germline V CDR1 and CDR2: SGHRS, YFSETQ. With 4 bases removed from V and 1 base from J, the gap between germline ends came to 9 bases. CDR3 coding DNA: TGCGCCAGCAGCGCCGGGAAGTCCTACGAGCAGTACTTC. Residues: CASSAGKSYEQYF.

The chain combines TRBV6-1 with TRBJ1-5; weak D call: TRBD1 (5 bases). Trimming took off 1 base at V and 3 bases at J, with 10 bases between the two ends. Germline loops: CDR1 MNHNS, CDR2 SASEGT. This CDR3 has 15 residues. CDR3 amino acids: CASSEDGHPNQPQHF. In DNA, the CDR3 is TGTGCCAGCAGTGAAGATGGACACCCCAATCAGCCCCAGCATTTT.

This clone occurred a few times. The genes are TRBV5-4 and TRBJ2-7; 11 bases agree with TRBD2. The CDR3 contains 15 residues. V dropped 3 bases and J dropped 5; count of bases not matched to a gene: 7. Per germline, CDR1 SGHNT and CDR2 YYREEE (reference sequence). The CDR3 nucleotides read TGTGCCAGCAGCTCCACTAGCGGGAGTTTCAACGAGCAGTACTTC. It codes for CASSSTSGSFNEQYF.